This is a list of T cell receptor beta chains from one sample in a study of blood T cell repertoires in COVID-19. This table comes from immunoSEQ multiplex PCR, and its TCRdb copy is limited to in-frame clones, with some not included. The table has 380,000 or so clones, approximately 86% seen once. The sample comprised peripheral blood. The receptors come from a woman aged 60-70 years with COVID-19, enrolled during active disease. The CDR3 runs from the conserved cysteine through the conserved F or W. A D gene is named only where the DNA matches it firmly. Clone size is stated in some rows and not others, as once, few, many or a class when expanded.

>NA|TRBV5-5|NA|TRBJ1-5
CASSLQVFGNQPQHF
TGTGCCAGCAGCTTGCAGGTTTTCGGCAATCAGCCCCAGCATTTT
>NA|TRBV11-2|NA|TRBJ1-1
CASSPVGGSLFF
TGTGCCAGCAGCCCGGTGGGGGGTTCCCTTTTCTTT
>NA|TRBV6-5|NA|TRBJ2-2
CASSYLTGELFF
TGTGCCAGCAGTTACCTCACCGGGGAGCTGTTTTTT
>NA|TRBV5-1|NA|TRBJ2-5
CASSLEGPRETQYF
TGCGCCAGCAGCTTGGAAGGTCCTAGGGAGACCCAGTACTTC
>NA|TRBV19|NA|TRBJ1-5
CASSTARYSNQPQHF
TGTGCCAGTAGTACTGCTCGGTATAGCAATCAGCCCCAGCATTTT
>NA|TRBV2|TRBD1|TRBJ2-7
CASVPGQGTYEQYF
TGTGCCAGCGTCCCGGGACAGGGCACCTACGAGCAGTACTTC
>once|TRBV6-5|TRBD2|TRBJ2-5
CASSYGFGGEETQYF
TGTGCCAGCAGTTACGGGTTTGGGGGGGAAGAGACCCAGTACTTC
>NA|TRBV27|NA|TRBJ1-5
CASSSALDSPFSNQPQHF
TGTGCCAGCAGCTCCGCCCTGGACAGCCCTTTTAGCAATCAGCCCCAGCATTTT
>NA|TRBV25-1|TRBD1|TRBJ1-2
CASSGQGVVYGYTF
TGTGCCAGCAGTGGACAGGGGGTTGTCTATGGCTACACCTTC
>NA|TRBV19|TRBD2|TRBJ2-1
CASSIRTSAEQFF
TGTGCCAGTAGTATCCGGACTAGCGCTGAGCAGTTCTTC
>NA|TRBV18|TRBD2|TRBJ2-3
CASSPSGGVNTDTQYF
TGTGCCAGCTCACCCAGCGGGGGGGTCAACACAGATACGCAGTATTTT
>NA|TRBV5-1|TRBD2|TRBJ2-5
CASSLLAGMEETQYF
TGCGCCAGCAGCTTGCTAGCGGGGATGGAAGAGACCCAGTACTTC
>NA|TRBV9|NA|TRBJ2-5
CASSVAAGAGQETQYF
TGTGCCAGCAGCGTAGCGGCGGGGGCCGGACAAGAGACCCAGTACTTC
>NA|TRBV5-1|TRBD1|TRBJ2-3
CASSTGEPTDTQYF
TGCGCCAGCAGTACAGGGGAACCCACAGATACGCAGTATTTT
>once|TRBV9|TRBD2|TRBJ2-2
CASSVDSTSGAIVTGELFF
TGTGCCAGCAGCGTAGACAGTACTAGCGGGGCAATCGTGACCGGGGAGCTGTTTTTT
>NA|TRBV11-2|NA|TRBJ1-1
CASSFYPGVNTEAFF
TGTGCCAGCAGCTTTTACCCAGGGGTCAACACTGAAGCTTTCTTT
>NA|TRBV3-1/TRBV3-2|TRBD1|TRBJ1-6
CASSQGTQGSPLHF
TGTGCCAGCAGCCAAGGTACACAGGGGTCACCCCTCCACTTT
>NA|TRBV11-1|TRBD2|TRBJ2-5
CASSPGTSVQETQYF
TGTGCCAGCAGCCCCGGGACTAGCGTCCAGGAGACCCAGTACTTC
>NA|TRBV18|TRBD1|TRBJ1-1
CASSNTGGTGMTEAFF
TGTGCCAGCTCGAACACAGGCGGGACAGGGATGACTGAAGCTTTCTTT
>NA|TRBV5-1|NA|TRBJ1-1
CASSLLSGEGAAFF
TGCGCCAGCAGCTTGTTGTCTGGGGAGGGAGCTGCTTTCTTT
>NA|TRBV24-1|TRBD1|TRBJ1-5
CATSEPGQSNQPQHF
TGTGCCACCAGTGAACCGGGACAGAGCAATCAGCCCCAGCATTTT
>NA|TRBV6-6|NA|TRBJ1-1
CASSYSGGGNTEAFF
TGTGCCAGCAGTTACTCTGGGGGCGGGAACACTGAAGCTTTCTTT
>NA|TRBV13|NA|TRBJ1-3
CASSFIPQGSGNTIYF
TGTGCCAGCAGCTTCATACCCCAGGGTTCCGGAAACACCATATATTTT
>NA|TRBV4-1|NA|TRBJ1-1
CASRTPGGTTEAFF
TGCGCCAGCCGTACCCCCGGGGGAACCACTGAAGCTTTCTTT
>NA|TRBV11-1|NA|TRBJ2-7
CASSPRQSSYEQYF
TGTGCCAGCAGCCCCCGACAGAGCTCCTACGAGCAGTACTTC
>NA|TRBV6-5|NA|TRBJ1-2
CASSYSAGPYGYTF
TGTGCCAGCAGTTACTCGGCGGGACCCTATGGCTACACCTTC
>NA|TRBV15|TRBD1|TRBJ1-3
CATSKGQSGNTIYF
TGTGCCACCAGCAAGGGACAGTCTGGAAACACCATATATTTT
>few|TRBV12-3/TRBV12-4|NA|TRBJ1-1
CASRSGASREAFF
TGTGCCAGCAGATCAGGGGCTTCTAGGGAAGCTTTCTTT
>NA|TRBV3-1/TRBV3-2|TRBD1|TRBJ2-2
CASSPSGQGTTGELFF
TGTGCCAGCAGCCCCTCTGGACAGGGCACCACCGGGGAGCTGTTTTTT
>NA|TRBV4-1|TRBD2|TRBJ2-7
CASSQAQRGDEQYF
TGCGCCAGCAGCCAAGCCCAGCGGGGGGACGAGCAGTACTTC
>NA|TRBV7-3|NA|TRBJ1-6
CASSRTGLQLGSPLHF
TGTGCCAGCAGCAGAACAGGGTTGCAACTTGGTTCACCCCTCCACTTT
>NA|TRBV7-9|TRBD1|TRBJ2-7
CASSNTGTGFNEQYF
TGTGCCAGCAGCAACACCGGGACAGGGTTCAACGAGCAGTACTTC
>NA|TRBV6-5|TRBD1|TRBJ1-1
CASSYKGQGQNTEAFF
TGTGCCAGCAGTTATAAGGGACAGGGCCAGAACACTGAAGCTTTCTTT
>NA|TRBV4-3|TRBD1|TRBJ1-2
CASSQGWDRELRNYGYTF
TGCGCCAGCAGCCAAGGGTGGGACAGGGAGCTGAGAAACTATGGCTACACCTTC
>once|TRBV11-3|NA|TRBJ2-3
CASSLAAAAEQYF
TGTGCCAGCAGCTTAGCCGCCGCCGCGGAGCAGTATTTT
>NA|TRBV5-6|TRBD1|TRBJ1-3
CASSSPGQGIGNTIYF
TGTGCCAGCAGCTCACCGGGACAGGGGATTGGAAACACCATATATTTT
>NA|TRBV2|TRBD1|TRBJ1-2
CASSEAGQLENYNYGYTF
TGTGCCAGCAGTGAAGCGGGACAGCTCGAAAACTATAACTATGGCTACACCTTC
>NA|TRBV18|NA|TRBJ2-2
CASSPQPQDANTGELFF
TGTGCCAGCTCACCACAACCACAGGATGCGAACACCGGGGAGCTGTTTTTT
>NA|TRBV9|NA|TRBJ1-3
CASSAGHTLSGNTIYF
TGTGCCAGCAGCGCGGGACATACTCTCTCTGGAAACACCATATATTTT
>NA|TRBV6-5|TRBD1|TRBJ1-2
CASNKPGTGGGYTF
TGTGCCAGCAATAAACCCGGGACAGGAGGAGGCTACACCTTC
>NA|TRBV6-2/TRBV6-3|NA|TRBJ2-3
CASSYSRPASDTQYF
TGTGCCAGCAGTTACTCGAGGCCAGCGTCAGATACGCAGTATTTT
>NA|TRBV4-1|NA|TRBJ1-3
CASSPGTMRGNTIYF
TGCGCCAGCAGCCCCGGGACAATGCGCGGAAACACCATATATTTT
>NA|TRBV29-1|TRBD2|TRBJ2-7
CSVEGERGTYEQYF
TGCAGCGTTGAGGGGGAGCGGGGGACCTACGAGCAGTACTTC
>NA|TRBV18|TRBD1|TRBJ1-2
CASSKKQGNYGYTF
TGTGCCAGCTCAAAGAAACAGGGGAACTATGGCTACACCTTC
>NA|TRBV6-2/TRBV6-3|TRBD1|TRBJ1-5
CASSYWDRGTNQPQHF
TGTGCCAGCAGTTACTGGGACAGGGGAACCAATCAGCCCCAGCATTTT
>NA|TRBV6-1|NA|TRBJ2-1
CASSEAVPGESEQFF
TGTGCCAGCAGTGAAGCGGTCCCCGGGGAATCCGAGCAGTTCTTC
>many|TRBV4-1|TRBD1|TRBJ1-1
CASSQVGPQGDTEAFF
TGCGCCAGCAGCCAAGTGGGTCCCCAGGGGGACACTGAAGCTTTCTTT
>NA|TRBV9|NA|TRBJ2-7
CASSAHFTRDEQYF
TGTGCCAGCAGCGCTCATTTCACCCGGGACGAGCAGTACTTC
>NA|TRBV5-1|TRBD1|TRBJ2-4
CASSISGQGDIQYF
TGCGCCAGCAGCATATCCGGACAGGGGGACATTCAGTACTTC
>NA|TRBV4-1|TRBD1|TRBJ1-2
CASSQDSQGGGYGYTF
TGCGCCAGCAGCCAAGATTCCCAGGGGGGCGGCTATGGCTACACCTTC
>NA|TRBV5-5|NA|TRBJ1-1
CASSHSFLRTEAFF
TGTGCCAGCAGCCACTCGTTTTTGAGGACTGAAGCTTTCTTT
>NA|TRBV7-9|TRBD1|TRBJ2-1
CASSLQGALLGNEQFF
TGTGCCAGCAGCTTACAGGGGGCGCTACTGGGGAATGAGCAGTTCTTC
>NA|TRBV6-5|TRBD1|TRBJ2-7
CASSYEGQGRHEQYF
TGTGCCAGCAGTTACGAGGGACAGGGTAGACACGAGCAGTACTTC
>once|TRBV4-1|NA|TRBJ1-1
CASSQEARGNTEAFF
TGCGCCAGCAGCCAAGAGGCCAGGGGGAACACTGAAGCTTTCTTT
>NA|TRBV11-3|NA|TRBJ2-5
CASSPSGTQYF
TGTGCCAGCAGTCCCTCAGGGACCCAGTACTTC
>NA|TRBV18|TRBD1|TRBJ2-5
CASSPRAGRTGKEETQYF
TGTGCCAGCTCACCAAGGGCCGGGCGGACAGGGAAGGAAGAGACCCAGTACTTC
>NA|TRBV5-5|TRBD1|TRBJ2-7
CASSLFTGGPYEQYF
TGTGCCAGCAGCTTGTTTACAGGGGGACCCTACGAGCAGTACTTC
>NA|TRBV11-2|NA|TRBJ2-1
CASSSLRADSYNEQFF
TGTGCCAGCAGCTCCTTGCGCGCGGACTCCTACAATGAGCAGTTCTTC
>NA|TRBV20-1|TRBD1|TRBJ1-1
CSASYRGTSEAFF
TGCAGTGCTAGTTACAGGGGAACATCTGAAGCTTTCTTT
>NA|TRBV5-4|NA|TRBJ1-2
CASSLGQHNYGYTF
TGTGCCAGCAGCTTGGGACAGCACAACTATGGCTACACCTTC